Following are 25 T cell receptor beta chains from one sample sequenced in a study of control samples from healthy donors and cancer patients. Method: immunoSEQ multiplex PCR; TCRdb's copy keeps in-frame clones and lacks some. The sample records around 78,000 clones, around 94% being singletons. The sequenced material came from blood. Receptors were obtained from a woman aged 18-30 years in good health.

V and J are TRBV28 and TRBJ2-2; 12 bases map to TRBD2. Per germline, CDR1 MDHEN and CDR2 SYDVKM. The J segment lost 4 bases and the V segment lost 3 bases, leaving 3 bases of the junction unmatched. The CDR3 length is 16 residues. The chain's CDR3 is CASSLRTSGITGELFF. The CDR3 DNA follows: TGTGCCAGCAGTTTGAGGACTAGCGGGATCACCGGGGAGCTGTTTTTT. The variable domain in full, with the rest retrieved from reference TRBV28 and TRBJ2-2, is DVKVTQSSRYLVKRTGEKVFLECVQDMDHENMFWYRQDPGLGLRLIYFSYDVKMKEKGDIPEGYSVSREKKERFSLILESASTNQTSMYLCASSLRTSGITGELFFGEGSRLTVL.

This clone occurred once. This sequence joins TRBV5-1 and TRBJ2-1; D gene uncertain. This CDR3 comprises 12 residues. V was trimmed by 4 bases and J by 10 bases, leaving 12 bases between them. The V gene's germline CDR1 is SGHRS and CDR2 YFSETQ. In nucleotides, the CDR3 is TGCGCCAGCAGCACGGACCTTCCGGAGCAGTTCTTC. Its protein product is CASSTDLPEQFF.

This clone has more than one count but fewer than ten. The same CDR3 is also encoded by other DNA sequences in this sample. The CDR3 nucleotides are TGTGCCAGCAGCTTAGGGGGCTCCCTCTACGAGCAGTACTTC. Its translation: CASSLGGSLYEQYF. J is TRBJ2-7 and V is TRBV7-9; weak D call: TRBD1 (5 bases). The CDR3 loop spans 14 amino acids. The germline V and J ends were trimmed by 1 base and 3 bases, with 10 bases remaining between them. The V gene's germline CDR1 is SEHNR and CDR2 FQNEAQ (reference sequence).

On this clone: Mismatch with germline at one junction end may stem from a read error. The rearrangement uses TRBV28 and TRBJ2-1; 8 nucleotides line up with TRBD2. The CDR3 loop spans 12 amino acids. CDR1 and CDR2 from the germline V gene are MDHEN and SYDVKM. CDR3 loop: CASSLLLAGPIF. Here the CDR3 DNA reads TGTGCCAGCAGTTTATTATTAGCGGGGCCGATCTTC.

The chain carries TRBV24-1 and TRBJ2-3; D unresolved. The V end was cut by 3 bases, the J end by 0 bases, with 12 bases between. The CDR3 length is 16 residues. Germline lookup yields CDR1 KGHDR and CDR2 SFDVKD. CDR3 bases: TGTGCCACCAGTGATCCCCGGGCAGCTAGCACAGATACGCAGTATTTT. This encodes CATSDPRAASTDTQYF.

The chain employs TRBV4-3 and TRBJ1-2, with 11 bases identical to TRBD1. Trimming removed 6 bases from V and 3 bases from J; junction bases left unmatched: 0. The germline V gene encodes CDR1 LGHNA and CDR2 YSLEER. The CDR3 spans 13 residues. The CDR3 spells CASRGQGDYGYTF. The CDR3 nucleotides read TGCGCCAGCAGGGGACAGGGGGACTATGGCTACACCTTC.

This chain links TRBV15 with TRBJ1-5; perhaps TRBD1 as D (5 bases). CDR1 is LNHNV, CDR2 YYDKDF, per germline (reference sequence). The CDR3 is 15 residues long. V gave up 0 bases and J gave up 3 bases, with 9 bases separating them. The CDR3 sequence: CATSRDRGFNQPQHF. The CDR3 region has the DNA TGTGCCACCAGCAGAGATCGGGGCTTCAATCAGCCCCAGCATTTT.

This rearrangement joins TRBV6-2 or TRBV6-3 to TRBJ2-4; TRBD2 matches at 9 bases. Germline lookup yields CDR1 MNHEY and CDR2 SVGEGT. V dropped 2 bases and J dropped 1; count of bases not matched to a gene: 0. This CDR3 spans 15 amino acids. CDR3 bases: TGTGCCAGCAGTTACACTAGCGGGGCCAAAAACATTCAGTACTTC. Its translation is CASSYTSGAKNIQYF.

The chain links TRBV6-2 or TRBV6-3 to TRBJ2-2; TRBD2 aligns across 7 bases. This CDR3 is built from 15 residues. V lost 4 bases, J lost 5 bases, and 7 bases stayed unmatched. Germline-derived CDR1 and CDR2 are MNHEY and SVGEGT. The CDR3 sequence: CASSSGDYSTGELFF. The CDR3, as DNA: TGTGCCAGCAGTTCGGGGGACTACTCGACCGGGGAGCTGTTTTTT.

The chain links TRBV24-1 to TRBJ1-4; 9 nucleotides line up with TRBD1. V shed 3 bases, J shed 7 bases, and the junction held 5 bases outside the gene matches. The CDR3 contains 15 residues. Germline CDR1 KGHDR, CDR2 SFDVKD. The CDR3 protein is CATSDPTGGAEKLFF. DNA of the CDR3: TGTGCCACCAGTGATCCGACAGGGGGTGCTGAAAAACTGTTTTTT.

The J gene is TRBJ1-1, the V gene TRBV28; D is perhaps TRBD1 (6 bases). CDR3 length: 13 residues. Germline V CDR1 and CDR2: MDHEN, SYDVKM. V lost 8 bases and J 5 bases, leaving 15 bases between the germline ends. CDR3 region: CASFRGAQTEAFF. The DNA of the CDR3 is TGTGCCAGCTTTCGGGGGGCTCAGACTGAAGCTTTCTTT.

This CDR3 reads CASSPSTGMGNQPQHF. The CDR3 nucleotides read TGTGCCAGCAGTCCATCGACAGGGATGGGCAATCAGCCCCAGCATTTT. The J gene is TRBJ1-5, the V gene TRBV28; 7 nucleotides agree with TRBD1. CDR1 is MDHEN and CDR2 is SYDVKM in the germline V gene. The CDR3 is 16 residues long. V trimming: 5 bases; J trimming: 2 bases; junction bases outside the gene matches: 9.

This chain links TRBV7-9 with TRBJ1-1, with 7 bases fitting TRBD1. The CDR3 has 15 residues. Germline V gene data show CDR1 as SEHNR and CDR2 as FQNEAQ (reference sequence). Trimming removed 5 bases from V and 0 bases from J; junction bases left unmatched: 6. The CDR3 loop reads CASSVQTGLNTEAFF. The CDR3 nucleotides are TGTGCCAGCAGCGTACAGACAGGGTTGAACACTGAAGCTTTCTTT. Full variable domain (missing parts from reference TRBV7-9 and TRBJ1-1): DTGVSQNPRHKITKRGQNVTFRCDPISEHNRLYWYRQTLGQGPEFLTYFQNEAQLEKSRLLSDRFSAERPKGSFSTLEIQRTEQGDSAMYLCASSVQTGLNTEAFFGQGTRLTVV.

The chain carries TRBV6-5 and TRBJ2-7; weak D call: TRBD2 (7 bases). The V end was cut by 8 bases, the J end by 2 bases, with 19 bases between. The germline gives CDR1 MNHEY, CDR2 SVGAGI. This CDR3 has 15 residues. The CDR3 reads CASGGGGRGAYEQYF. In DNA, the CDR3 is TGTGCCAGCGGGGGGGGCGGGAGAGGGGCCTACGAGCAGTACTTC.

This rearrangement joins TRBV4-3 to TRBJ2-7; no firm D call. Per germline, CDR1 LGHNA and CDR2 YSLEER. The CDR3 spans 16 residues. V dropped 3 bases and J dropped 4 bases, with 19 bases sitting between them. The DNA of the CDR3 is TGCGCCAGCAGCCAGGGTCTGAGTACAAAGGGTTACGAGCAGTACTTC. Translating it yields CASSQGLSTKGYEQYF.

This chain connects TRBV9 to TRBJ2-2; D may be TRBD2 (6 bases). V was cut by 1 base and J by 6 bases, with 13 bases left in between. The germline V gene encodes CDR1 SGDLS and CDR2 YYNGEE. The CDR3 runs to 15 residues. The DNA for the CDR3 is TGTGCCAGCAGCGTACTCGGGAGTATATCCGGGGAGCTGTTTTTT. It specifies CASSVLGSISGELFF.

The chain employs TRBV19 and TRBJ2-1; TRBD1 agrees at 9 bases. Germline trimming cut 6 bases from V and 10 bases from J; bases unmatched to any gene: 13. CDR3 length: 15 amino acids. Germline values: CDR1 LNHDA, CDR2 SQIVND (reference sequence). Written as DNA, the CDR3 is TGTGCCAGTAGCACCCGGAGGACAGGGGAAGGGGAGCAGTTCTTC. Amino acid sequence: CASSTRRTGEGEQFF.

This chain links TRBV25-1 with TRBJ1-2; a possible D gene is TRBD1 (5 bases). The CDR3 runs to 16 residues. Germline V CDR1 and CDR2: MGHDK, SYGVNS. Trimming took 3 bases from V and 0 from J, leaving 14 bases between them. The CDR3, as DNA: TGTGCCAGCAGTGAGATTGGGGCAGGAGCTAACTATGGCTACACCTTC. Encoded protein: CASSEIGAGANYGYTF.

This chain links TRBV2 with TRBJ2-3, with 11 bases that match TRBD2. This CDR3 has 15 residues. V dropped 5 bases and J dropped 2; count of bases not matched to a gene: 3. Germline CDR1 reads SNHLY; CDR2 reads FYNNEI. CDR3 sequence (DNA): TGTGCCAGCAGTCCGGGACTAGCGGCCACAGATACGCAGTATTTT. Its protein product is CASSPGLAATDTQYF.

The chain uses TRBV28 and TRBJ2-7, with D tentatively TRBD2 (6 bases). V was clipped by 8 bases and J by 3 bases, with 14 bases between them. Germline CDR1 is MDHEN and CDR2 is SYDVKM. The CDR3 extends over 13 amino acids. This CDR3 reads CASGVGGYYEQYF. As DNA, the CDR3 is TGTGCCAGCGGTGTTGGAGGGTACTACGAGCAGTACTTC.

In this sample, this clone turned up a few times. This chain uses TRBV3-1 (or the pseudogene TRBV3-2) with TRBJ2-1; D possibly matches TRBD1 or TRBD2 (5 bases each). V lost 3 bases and J lost 7, with 19 bases in between. Germline values: CDR1 LGHDT, CDR2 YNNKEL (reference sequence). The CDR3 runs to 16 residues. The CDR3 reads CASSQTYPGPGNEQFF. As DNA, the CDR3 is TGTGCCAGCAGCCAGACCTACCCGGGACCCGGGAATGAGCAGTTCTTC.

The chain combines TRBV19 with TRBJ2-3, with a tentative D call TRBD2 (6 bases). This CDR3 has 15 residues. Trimming stripped 4 bases from V and 2 bases from J, with 13 bases between. CDR1 is LNHDA, CDR2 SQIVND, per germline (reference sequence). DNA of the CDR3: TGTGCCAGTAGTAGGAGTGGGACTTACACAGATACGCAGTATTTT. This codes for CASSRSGTYTDTQYF.

This clone was observed once. The chain employs TRBV28 and TRBJ2-3; 11 bases are a match to TRBD1. Germline CDR1 MDHEN, CDR2 SYDVKM. The length of the CDR3 is 16 residues. J was trimmed by 2 bases and V by 5 bases; bases with no gene match: 6. Here the CDR3 DNA reads TGTGCCAGCAGTCGGGGACAGGGGGGTTCCACAGATACGCAGTATTTT. Its translation is CASSRGQGGSTDTQYF.

The J gene is TRBJ2-3, the V gene TRBV7-8; D possibly corresponds to TRBD1 (5 bases). Trimming removed 5 bases from V and 8 bases from J, with 11 bases in between. CDR1 is SGHVS, CDR2 FQNEAQ, per germline. The CDR3 length is 12 residues. The CDR3: CASSADSTTQYF. CDR3 sequence (DNA): TGTGCCAGCAGCGCCGACAGTACTACGCAGTATTTT.

The CDR3 nucleotides are TGTGCCAGCAGCTTTGGCTCACCCCTCCACTTT. It yields the protein CASSFGSPLHF. This chain uses TRBV7-2 with TRBJ1-6; D ambiguous. Deletions cut 3 bases from V and 10 bases from J, with 4 bases between. CDR3 length equals 11 residues. Germline lookup yields CDR1 SGHTA and CDR2 FQGNSA.